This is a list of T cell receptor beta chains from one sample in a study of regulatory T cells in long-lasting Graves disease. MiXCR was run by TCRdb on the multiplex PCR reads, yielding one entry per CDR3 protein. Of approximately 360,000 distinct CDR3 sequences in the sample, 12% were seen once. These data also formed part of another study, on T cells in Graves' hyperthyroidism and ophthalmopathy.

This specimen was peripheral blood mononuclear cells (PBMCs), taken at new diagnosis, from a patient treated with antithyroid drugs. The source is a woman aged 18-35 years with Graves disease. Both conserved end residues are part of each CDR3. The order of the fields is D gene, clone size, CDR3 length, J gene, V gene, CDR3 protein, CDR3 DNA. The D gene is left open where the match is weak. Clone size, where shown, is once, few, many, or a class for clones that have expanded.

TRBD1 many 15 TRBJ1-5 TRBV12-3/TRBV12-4 CASSVRGRGNQPQHF TGTGCCAGCAGTGTTCGAGGCAGGGGGAATCAGCCCCAGCATTTT
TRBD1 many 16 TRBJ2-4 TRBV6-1 CASRGQVPLAKNIQYF TGTGCCAGCAGGGGACAGGTCCCTTTAGCCAAAAACATTCAGTACTTC
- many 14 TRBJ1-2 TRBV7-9 CASSLGRTNYGYTF TGTGCCAGCAGCTTGGGCAGGACTAACTATGGCTACACCTTC
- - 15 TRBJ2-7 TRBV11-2 CASSSMADSAGEQYF TGTGCCAGCAGCTCGATGGCGGACTCCGCGGGAGAGCAGTACTTC
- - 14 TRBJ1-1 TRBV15 CATSRLIRRTEAFF TGTGCCACCAGCAGACTCATTCGGAGAACTGAAGCTTTCTTT
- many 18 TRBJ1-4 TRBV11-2 CASSNGVAYTSTNEKLFF TGTGCCAGCAGCAATGGGGTAGCCTACACCTCAACTAATGAAAAACTGTTTTTT
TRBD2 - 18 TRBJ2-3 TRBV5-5 CASSRGSGGPNGEDTQYF TGTGCCAGCAGCCGTGGCAGCGGGGGCCCGAACGGAGAAGATACGCAGTATTTT
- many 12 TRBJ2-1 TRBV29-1 CSVGFSYNEQFF TGCAGCGTTGGATTCTCCTACAATGAGCAGTTCTTC
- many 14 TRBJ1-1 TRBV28 CASSSEGGGTEAFF TGTGCCAGCAGTTCTGAGGGGGGGGGCACTGAAGCTTTCTTT
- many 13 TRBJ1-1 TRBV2 CASSRDKNTEAFF TGTGCCAGCAGCCGGGACAAGAACACTGAAGCTTTCTTT
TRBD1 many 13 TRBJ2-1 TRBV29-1 CSVEGGQVNEQFF TGCAGCGTTGAAGGAGGACAGGTCAATGAGCAGTTCTTC
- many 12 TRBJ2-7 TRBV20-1 CSARAIGQEQYF TGCAGTGCTAGAGCCATCGGACAGGAGCAGTACTTC